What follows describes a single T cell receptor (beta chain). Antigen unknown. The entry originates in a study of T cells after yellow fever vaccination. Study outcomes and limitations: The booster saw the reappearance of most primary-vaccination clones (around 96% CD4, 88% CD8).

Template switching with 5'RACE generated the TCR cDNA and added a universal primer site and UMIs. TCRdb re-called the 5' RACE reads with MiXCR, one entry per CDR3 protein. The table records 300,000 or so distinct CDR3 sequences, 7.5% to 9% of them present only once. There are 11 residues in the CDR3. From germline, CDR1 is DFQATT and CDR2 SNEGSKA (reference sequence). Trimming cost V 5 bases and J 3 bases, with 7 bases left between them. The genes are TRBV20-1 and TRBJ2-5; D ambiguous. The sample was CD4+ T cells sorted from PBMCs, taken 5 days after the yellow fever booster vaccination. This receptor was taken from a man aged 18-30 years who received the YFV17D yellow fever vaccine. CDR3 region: CSAPREETQYF. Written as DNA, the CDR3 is TGCAGTGCTCCCCGAGAAGAGACCCAGTACTTC.